These 17 T cell receptor beta chains were sequenced from one sample in a study of control samples from healthy donors and cancer patients. Only in-frame clones appear in the TCRdb table, and some are missing; sequencing was by immunoSEQ multiplex PCR. The table has about 96,000 clones, roughly 93% seen once. Material: blood. Every receptor here comes from a man aged 18-30 years in good health.

The CDR3 is CASSSQGLDQETQYF. The DNA for the CDR3 is TGCGCCAGCAGCTCCCAGGGGTTGGACCAAGAGACCCAGTACTTC. V usage is TRBV5-1 and J usage is TRBJ2-5; D is possibly TRBD1 (6 bases). Trimming removed 3 bases at V and 0 bases at J, with 12 bases between. Germline V gene sequence: CDR1 SGHRS, CDR2 YFSETQ. CDR3 size: 15 residues.

V usage is TRBV4-2 and J usage is TRBJ2-1; a possible D gene is TRBD1 (6 bases). Between the trimmed V and J ends, which lost 1 base and 2 bases, there was a span of 12 bases. The CDR3 is made up of 16 amino acids. The germline V gene has CDR1 LGHNA and CDR2 YNFKEQ. Written as DNA, the CDR3 is TGTGCCAGCAGCCAAGTCTGGGACACAGCCTACAATGAGCAGTTCTTC. Its protein is CASSQVWDTAYNEQFF.

The rearrangement links TRBV30 to TRBJ1-4; D may be TRBD1 (6 bases). This CDR3 has 15 amino acids. Germline CDR1 is GTSNPN and CDR2 is SVGIG (reference sequence). V was trimmed by 5 bases and J by 7 bases, leaving 20 bases between them. CDR3 residues: CAWGIWGPIGEKLFF. The CDR3 DNA reads TGTGCCTGGGGGATTTGGGGGCCTATAGGTGAAAAACTGTTTTTT. The whole variable domain, remainder taken from reference TRBV30 and TRBJ1-4, is SQTIHQWPATLVQPVGSPLSLECTVEGTSNPNLYWYRQAAGRGLQLLFYSVGIGQISSEVPQNLSASRPQDRQFILSSKKLLLSDSGFYLCAWGIWGPIGEKLFFGSGTQLSVL.

J is TRBJ1-1 and V is TRBV6-5; 10 bases are shared with TRBD1. Trimming took 7 bases from V and 3 from J; bases not matched to a gene: 5. The CDR3 extends over 14 amino acids. Germline CDR1 reads MNHEY; CDR2 reads SVGAGI. CDR3 sequence: CASILGQGDTEAFF. The CDR3 bases are TGTGCCAGCATCCTAGGACAGGGGGACACTGAAGCTTTCTTT.

J is TRBJ1-3 and V is TRBV13; D perhaps matches TRBD1 (5 bases). The CDR3 consists of 16 residues. Germline CDR1 PRHDT, CDR2 FYEKMQ (reference sequence). The germline V and J ends were trimmed by 0 bases and 0 bases, with 9 bases remaining between them. The CDR3 protein is CASSLGGRSSGNTIYF. CDR3 in DNA: TGTGCCAGCAGCTTAGGGGGACGGAGCTCTGGAAACACCATATATTTT.

The chain uses TRBV19 and TRBJ2-5, with D maybe TRBD2 (5 bases). Trimming cost V 6 bases and J 2 bases, with 13 bases left between them. Germline values: CDR1 LNHDA, CDR2 SQIVND (reference sequence). The CDR3 spans 14 residues. The CDR3 here is CASRPLGGQETQYF. The CDR3 DNA is TGTGCCAGTAGACCCCTGGGCGGGCAAGAGACCCAGTACTTC.

Of note for this clone: An end of the junction does not agree with germline; a read error may underlie this. The J gene is TRBJ1-3, the V gene TRBV29-1; possible D gene TRBD1, 6 bases. This CDR3 is 10 amino acids long. Germline CDR1 is SQVTM and CDR2 is ANQGSEA. The chain's CDR3 is CSVRGDGLLF. The CDR3 DNA reads as TGCAGCGTGAGGGGGGATGGCCTTCTTTTT. The complete variable domain, with remaining parts taken from reference TRBV29-1 and TRBJ1-3, reads SAVISQKPSRDICQRGTSLTIQCQVDSQVTMMFWYRQQPGQSLTLIATANQGSEATYESGFVIDKFPISRPNLTFSTLTVSNMSPEDSSIYLCSVRGDGLLFGEGSWLTVV.

The genes are TRBV5-8 and TRBJ1-2, with no clear D. There are 13 residues in the CDR3. Trimming left V 1 base short and J 4 bases short, with 8 bases between. From germline, CDR1 is SGHTS and CDR2 YDEGEE. CDR3 coding DNA: TGTGCCAGCAGCTTGAATCCGGGCTATGGCTACACCTTC. It yields the protein CASSLNPGYGYTF.

The chain carries TRBV7-9 and TRBJ2-1, with D perhaps matching TRBD1 or TRBD2 (5 bases each). Per germline, CDR1 SEHNR and CDR2 FQNEAQ (reference sequence). Trimming removed 2 bases from V and 3 bases from J, with 14 bases in between. The CDR3 runs 16 residues. This chain's CDR3 is CASSLTSGPLYNEQFF. The CDR3 nucleotides read TGTGCCAGCAGCTTAACTTCGGGACCACTCTACAATGAGCAGTTCTTC.

The genes are TRBV2 and TRBJ2-7; no reliable D call. This CDR3 comprises 14 residues. The germline V gene has CDR1 SNHLY and CDR2 FYNNEI. The V end lost 0 bases, the J end lost 3 bases, and 9 bases lay between the germline ends. This chain's CDR3 is CASSEARSLYEQYF. The CDR3 bases are TGTGCCAGCAGTGAAGCCCGGTCCCTCTACGAGCAGTACTTC.

The V gene is TRBV29-1, the J gene TRBJ2-1, with 7 bases that match TRBD2. The V segment lost 7 bases and the J segment 3 bases; nucleotides outside the gene matches: 3. The CDR3 is made up of 12 amino acids. The germline V gene has CDR1 SQVTM and CDR2 ANQGSEA. The CDR3 loop is CSAGGGYNEQFF. DNA of the CDR3: TGCAGCGCCGGCGGGGGCTACAATGAGCAGTTCTTC.

V gene TRBV12-3 or TRBV12-4 combines with J gene TRBJ1-1; D is uncertain. This CDR3 contains 13 residues. Trimming cost V 6 bases and J 4 bases, with 12 bases left between them. CDR3 DNA sequence: TGTGCCAGCAGGTCGTCTTATGGCACTGAAGCTTTCTTT. This translates into CASRSSYGTEAFF.

The gene calls are TRBV28 and TRBJ1-1; D is possibly TRBD1 (6 bases). The CDR3 spans 15 residues. CDR1 is MDHEN and CDR2 is SYDVKM in the germline V gene. V was pared by 2 bases and J by 4 bases, with 14 bases between. CDR3 DNA sequence: TGTGCCAGCAGTTTACTCACAGGGAGGTCCACTGAAGCTTTCTTT. Translating it yields CASSLLTGRSTEAFF.

The genes are TRBV19 and TRBJ1-1, with unresolved D. The length of the CDR3 is 12 residues. Germline lookup yields CDR1 LNHDA and CDR2 SQIVND (reference sequence). The germline V and J ends were trimmed by 7 bases and 7 bases, with 13 bases remaining between them. CDR3 region: CASMVVGIEAFF. DNA for the CDR3: TGTGCCAGTATGGTGGTGGGGATTGAAGCTTTCTTT.

A word on this clone: Relative to the germline gene, one junction end is altered; a read error may explain this. The V gene is TRBV5-1, the J gene TRBJ2-7; D unclear. The CDR3 spans 13 residues. From germline, CDR1 is SGHRS and CDR2 YFSETQ. The CDR3 loop reads CASSFQVSHEQYF. DNA for the CDR3: TGCGCCAGCAGCTTTCAGGTCTCCCACGAGCAGTACTTC.

V and J are TRBV27 and TRBJ1-1; D gene ambiguous. Germline values: CDR1 MNHEY, CDR2 SMNVEV (reference sequence). V was trimmed by 7 bases and J by 1 base, leaving 10 bases between them. This CDR3 region has 13 residues. CDR3 sequence reads: CASTVTPNTEAFF. In DNA form, the CDR3 reads TGTGCCAGCACAGTCACACCGAACACTGAAGCTTTCTTT.

V gene TRBV10-3 combines with J gene TRBJ2-3, with TRBD2 matching over 15 bases. Trimming took 4 bases from V and 3 from J; bases not matched to a gene: 11. This CDR3 has 19 amino acids. Germline V gene sequence: CDR1 ENHRY, CDR2 SYGVKD. The CDR3 spells CAISAGLAGGPYGTDTQYF. The CDR3 nucleotides are TGTGCCATCAGTGCTGGACTAGCGGGAGGGCCTTACGGGACAGATACGCAGTATTTT.